This T cell receptor beta chain was captured in a study of human T cells and chemical hapten exposure. Study-wide context: TCR yields per sample varied, mainly owing to small pooled library volume differences.

The CDR3 loop spans 14 amino acids. Germline V gene sequence: CDR1 MNHEY, CDR2 SMNVEV (reference sequence). The V gene lost 2 bases and the J gene lost 5 bases, with 9 bases spanning the gap. The time point denotes: healthy volunteer bleed at 6 weeks. Someone pulled total RNA out of unfractionated whole blood. Original data processing: TCR counts had a median of about 100,000 per sample and spanned roughly 20,000 to 750,000. TCRdb re-analysed the RACE reads in MiXCR, keeping a single row per CDR3 protein. The V and J calls here are based on TCRdb, not the publication. The repertoire includes approximately 84,000 distinct CDR3 sequences, under 10% of them detected once, and less than 2% sits in the top ten.

This rearrangement joins TRBV27 to TRBJ2-2; D not certain. This clonotype was sampled from a male donor in good health. Some clones in this sample may be carry-over from other donors' samples. The source material was whole blood. This CDR3 is CASSLPYGTGELFF. The DNA of the CDR3 is TGTGCCAGCAGTTTACCTTACGGAACCGGGGAGCTGTTTTTT.